This TCR beta chain was profiled in a study of T cell responses to AZD1222 COVID-19 vaccine. Overall study results and limits: It should be noted that donors were predominantly white British and more often female, and clonal diversity was possibly underestimated. Mapped onto spike, vaccine-associated CD4 TCRs spanned it and were dominant at 160-218 and 743-854.

The V gene's germline CDR1 is LGHDT and CDR2 YNNKEL (reference sequence). Between the trimmed V and J ends, which lost 2 bases and 4 bases, there was a span of 3 bases. The CDR3 runs 12 residues. Concerning this clone: No antigen is known for it.

Libraries were prepared by immunoSEQ multiplex PCR; TCRdb keeps only in-frame clonotypes and omits some of them. The sample records more than 65,000 clones, around 73% being singletons. This sequence originates from an adult in good health. V is TRBV3-1 (or the pseudogene TRBV3-2) and J is TRBJ1-5, with D hard to call. The material was peripheral blood, obtained on day 0 of AZD1222 vaccination. CDR3 sequence: CASSQSNQPQHF. The CDR3 region has the DNA TGTGCCAGCAGCCAAAGTAATCAGCCCCAGCATTTT.